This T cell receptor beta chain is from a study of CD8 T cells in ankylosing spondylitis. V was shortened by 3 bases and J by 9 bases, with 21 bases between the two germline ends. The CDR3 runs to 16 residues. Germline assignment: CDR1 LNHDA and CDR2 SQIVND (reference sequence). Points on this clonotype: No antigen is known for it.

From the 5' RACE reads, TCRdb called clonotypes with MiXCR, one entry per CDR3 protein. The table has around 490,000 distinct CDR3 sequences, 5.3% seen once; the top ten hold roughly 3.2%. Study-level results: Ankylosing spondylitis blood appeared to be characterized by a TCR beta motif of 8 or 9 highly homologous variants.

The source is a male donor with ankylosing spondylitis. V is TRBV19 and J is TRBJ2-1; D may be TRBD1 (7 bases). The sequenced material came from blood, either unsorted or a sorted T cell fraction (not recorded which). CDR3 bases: TGTGCCAGTAGTATCCCAGGAGGGACAGAGGGGGGTGAGCAGTTCTTC. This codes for CASSIPGGTEGGEQFF.